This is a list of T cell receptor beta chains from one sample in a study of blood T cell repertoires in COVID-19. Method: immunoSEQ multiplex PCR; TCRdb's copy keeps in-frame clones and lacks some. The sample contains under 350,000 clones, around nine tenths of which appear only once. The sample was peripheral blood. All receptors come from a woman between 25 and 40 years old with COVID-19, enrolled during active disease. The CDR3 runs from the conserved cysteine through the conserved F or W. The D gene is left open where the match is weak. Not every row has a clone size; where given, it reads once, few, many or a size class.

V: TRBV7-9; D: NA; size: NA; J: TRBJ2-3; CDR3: CASSLGGISTDTQYF; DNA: TGTGCCAGCAGCCTCGGCGGGATAAGCACAGATACGCAGTATTTT
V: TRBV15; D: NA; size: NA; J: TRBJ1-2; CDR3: CATSRDLAGYGYTF; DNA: TGTGCCACCAGCAGAGATCTGGCGGGCTATGGCTACACCTTC
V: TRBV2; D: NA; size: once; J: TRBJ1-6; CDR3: CASSTVGIGTLRSPLHF; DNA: TGTGCCAGCAGTACCGTAGGCATCGGGACTCTTAGGTCACCCCTCCACTTT
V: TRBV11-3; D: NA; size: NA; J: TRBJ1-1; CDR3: CASSLRGFTEAFF; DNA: TGTGCCAGCAGCTTACGGGGTTTCACTGAAGCTTTCTTT
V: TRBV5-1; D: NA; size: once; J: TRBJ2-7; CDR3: CASSLVGASYEQYF; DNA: TGCGCCAGCAGCTTGGTGGGCGCCTCCTACGAGCAGTACTTC
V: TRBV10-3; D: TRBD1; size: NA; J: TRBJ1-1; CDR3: CAISGQGSTEAFF; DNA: TGTGCCATCAGCGGACAGGGGAGCACTGAAGCTTTCTTT
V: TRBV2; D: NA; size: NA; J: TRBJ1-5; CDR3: CASSEMQGSNQPQHF; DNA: TGTGCCAGCAGTGAAATGCAGGGGTCCAATCAGCCCCAGCATTTT
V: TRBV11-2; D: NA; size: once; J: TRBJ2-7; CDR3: CASSVQNRVWNEQYF; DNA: TGTGCCAGCAGCGTACAGAACAGGGTTTGGAACGAGCAGTACTTC
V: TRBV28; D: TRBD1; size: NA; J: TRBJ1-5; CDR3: CASRIQGVPNQPQHF; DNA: TGTGCCAGCAGAATACAGGGGGTGCCTAATCAGCCCCAGCATTTT
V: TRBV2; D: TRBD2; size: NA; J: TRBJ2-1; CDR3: CASSHTTSGSYNEQFF; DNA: TGTGCCAGCAGCCATACGACTAGCGGCTCCTACAATGAGCAGTTCTTC
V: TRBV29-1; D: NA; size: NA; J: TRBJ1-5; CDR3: CSVGGGNQPQHF; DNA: TGCAGCGTTGGGGGGGGCAATCAGCCCCAGCATTTT
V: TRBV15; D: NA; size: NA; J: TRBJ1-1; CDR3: CATSRDRAGLEGF; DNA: TGTGCCACCAGCAGAGATCGGGCAGGGCTCGAAGGATTT
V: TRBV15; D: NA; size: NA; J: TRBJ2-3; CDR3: CATSRPQGTPPGTDTQYF; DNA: TGTGCCACCAGCAGACCTCAGGGGACCCCCCCTGGGACAGATACGCAGTATTTT
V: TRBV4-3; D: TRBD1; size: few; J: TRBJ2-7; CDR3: CASSQGNRGSPRYEQYF; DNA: TGCGCCAGCAGCCAAGGCAACAGGGGATCCCCTCGCTACGAGCAGTACTTC
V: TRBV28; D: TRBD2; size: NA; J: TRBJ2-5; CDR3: CASSLGLAVQETQYF; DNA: TGTGCCAGCAGTTTGGGTCTAGCGGTCCAAGAGACCCAGTACTTC
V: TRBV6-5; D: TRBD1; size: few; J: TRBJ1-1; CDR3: CASTRTGNTEAFF; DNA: TGTGCCAGCACTAGGACAGGGAACACTGAAGCTTTCTTT
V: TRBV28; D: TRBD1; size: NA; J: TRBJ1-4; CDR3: CASSRTLDRGRRNEKLFF; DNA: TGTGCCAGCAGTCGAACACTAGACAGGGGGCGCAGGAATGAAAAACTGTTTTTT
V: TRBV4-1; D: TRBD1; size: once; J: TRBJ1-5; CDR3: CASSQDQTGGIQPQHF; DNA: TGCGCCAGCAGCCAAGATCAGACAGGGGGCATTCAGCCCCAGCATTTT
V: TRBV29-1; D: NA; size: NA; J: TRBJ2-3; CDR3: CSVELLTSTDTQYF; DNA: TGCAGCGTTGAACTTCTCACTAGCACAGATACGCAGTATTTT
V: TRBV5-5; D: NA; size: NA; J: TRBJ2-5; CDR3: CASSLRPGVGETQYF; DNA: TGTGCCAGCAGCCTACGACCCGGGGTAGGAGAGACCCAGTACTTC
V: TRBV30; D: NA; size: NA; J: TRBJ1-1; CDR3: CAWSVQINTEAFF; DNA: TGTGCCTGGAGTGTACAAATTAACACTGAAGCTTTCTTT
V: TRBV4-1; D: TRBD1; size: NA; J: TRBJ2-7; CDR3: CASSQGQGGPYEQYF; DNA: TGCGCCAGCAGCCAAGGACAGGGTGGCCCCTACGAGCAGTACTTC
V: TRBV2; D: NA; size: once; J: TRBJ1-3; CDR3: CASSEASGSGNTIYF; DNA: TGTGCCAGCAGTGAAGCATCAGGCTCTGGAAACACCATATATTTT
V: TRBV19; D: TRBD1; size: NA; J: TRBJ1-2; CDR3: CASKIGGADYGYTF; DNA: TGTGCCAGTAAAATAGGGGGCGCAGACTATGGCTACACCTTC
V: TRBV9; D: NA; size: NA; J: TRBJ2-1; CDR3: CASSAWLGPEQFF; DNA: TGTGCCAGCAGCGCCTGGTTGGGGCCTGAGCAGTTCTTC
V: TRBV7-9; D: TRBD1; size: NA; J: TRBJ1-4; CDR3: CASSFTGGGNEKLFF; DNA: TGTGCCAGCAGCTTCACAGGGGGAGGTAATGAAAAACTGTTTTTT
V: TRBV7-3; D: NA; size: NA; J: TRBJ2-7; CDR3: CASSPLGGYEQYF; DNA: TGTGCCAGCAGCCCCCTGGGGGGCTACGAGCAGTACTTC
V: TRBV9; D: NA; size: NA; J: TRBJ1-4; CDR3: CASSVRVERDEKLFF; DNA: TGTGCCAGCAGCGTACGCGTGGAGCGGGACGAAAAACTGTTTTTT
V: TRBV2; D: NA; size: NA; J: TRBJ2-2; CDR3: CASSEESRTGELFF; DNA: TGTGCCAGCAGTGAGGAGTCGAGGACCGGGGAGCTGTTTTTT
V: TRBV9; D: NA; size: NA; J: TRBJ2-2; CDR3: CASIKRVAGELFF; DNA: TGTGCCAGCATAAAGAGGGTCGCCGGGGAGCTGTTTTTT
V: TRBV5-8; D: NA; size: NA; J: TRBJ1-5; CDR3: CASSLYLGAHSNQPQHF; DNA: TGTGCCAGCAGCTTGTATTTGGGGGCGCATAGCAATCAGCCCCAGCATTTT
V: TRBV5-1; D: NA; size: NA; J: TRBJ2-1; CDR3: CASSTTPFNEQFF; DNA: TGCGCCAGCAGCACGACTCCTTTCAATGAGCAGTTCTTC
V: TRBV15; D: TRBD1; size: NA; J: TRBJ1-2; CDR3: CATSREQGVLGYTF; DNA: TGTGCCACCAGCAGAGAACAGGGGGTGCTTGGCTACACCTTC
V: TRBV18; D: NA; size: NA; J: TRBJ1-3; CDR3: CASSPPITGQGNTIYF; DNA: TGTGCCAGCTCACCACCTATAACAGGGCAAGGAAACACCATATATTTT
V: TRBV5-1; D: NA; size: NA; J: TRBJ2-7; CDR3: CASSLDASTGEQYF; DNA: TGCGCCAGCAGCTTGGATGCTAGCACGGGCGAGCAGTACTTC
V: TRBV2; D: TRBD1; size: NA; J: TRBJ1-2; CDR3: CASIKEGQNYGYTF; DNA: TGTGCCAGCATCAAAGAGGGACAGAACTATGGCTACACCTTC
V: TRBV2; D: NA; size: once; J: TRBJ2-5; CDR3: CASRRLRGGAETQYF; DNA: TGTGCCAGCAGGAGACTAAGGGGAGGCGCAGAGACCCAGTACTTC
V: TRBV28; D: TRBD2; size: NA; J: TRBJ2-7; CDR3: CASSLSGGVYEQYF; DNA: TGTGCCAGCAGTTTATCCGGGGGGGTTTACGAGCAGTACTTC
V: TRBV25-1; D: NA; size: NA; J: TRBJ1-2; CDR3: CASSWGTPYGYTF; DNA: TGTGCCAGTTCTTGGGGGACACCCTATGGCTACACCTTC
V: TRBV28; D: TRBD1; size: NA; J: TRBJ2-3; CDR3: CASSIAGTGTDTQYF; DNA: TGTGCCAGCAGTATAGCCGGGACAGGCACAGATACGCAGTATTTT
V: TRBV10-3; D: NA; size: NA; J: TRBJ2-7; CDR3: CAISGPLYEQYF; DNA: TGTGCCATCAGCGGTCCACTCTACGAGCAGTACTTC
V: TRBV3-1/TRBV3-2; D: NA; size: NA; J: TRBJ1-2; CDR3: CASSLRGLYGYTF; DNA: TGTGCCAGCAGCCTAAGGGGCCTCTATGGCTACACCTTC
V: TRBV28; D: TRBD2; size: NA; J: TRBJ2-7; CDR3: CASSPLGGRTYEQYF; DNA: TGTGCCAGCAGTCCGTTGGGAGGGAGGACCTACGAGCAGTACTTC
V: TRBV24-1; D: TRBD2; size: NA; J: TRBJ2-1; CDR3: CATSDPGLAGDEQFF; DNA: TGTGCCACCAGTGATCCGGGACTAGCGGGAGACGAGCAGTTCTTC
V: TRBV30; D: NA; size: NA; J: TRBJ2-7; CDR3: CAWSVLPGAEQYF; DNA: TGTGCCTGGAGTGTACTTCCGGGAGCCGAGCAGTACTTC